The rows below give T cell receptor beta chains drawn from one sample of a study of neurological immune-mediated disorders. TCRdb ran MiXCR on the 5' RACE reads and lists one entry per CDR3 protein. This sample yields 45,000 to 60,000 distinct CDR3 sequences, of which roughly 13% are seen a single time; 7.5% to 9.5% belongs to the top ten. Material for sequencing was PBMCs. These receptors were obtained from a male donor with HTLV-1-associated myelopathy (HAM/TSP). Both conserved end residues are part of each CDR3. The D gene is left open where the match is weak. The listing skips clone size in some rows; elsewhere it reads once, few, many or a size class.

abundance	v_gene	j_gene	len	d_gene	CDR3nt	CDR3aa
many	TRBV5-1	TRBJ2-5	15	TRBD2	TGCGCCAGCAGCTTGGAACCAGCGGGGTTGGAGACCCAGTACTTC	CASSLEPAGLETQYF
many	TRBV5-1	TRBJ1-1	15	TRBD1	TGCGCCAGCAGCTTTGACAGGGCGATGAACACTGAAGCTTTCTTT	CASSFDRAMNTEAFF
many	TRBV5-6	TRBJ2-3	13	-	TGTGCCAGCAGCTTGGCGGGTACAGATACGCAGTATTTT	CASSLAGTDTQYF
many	TRBV6-1	TRBJ2-2	13	-	TGTGCCAGCAGTGAGCGAGCTACCGGGGAGCTGTTTTTT	CASSERATGELFF
few	TRBV11-1	TRBJ2-5	14	-	TGTGCCAGCAGCTTAGCACAGCCCCAAGAGACCCAGTACTTC	CASSLAQPQETQYF
many	TRBV6-2/TRBV6-3	TRBJ1-3	16	TRBD1	TGTGCCAGCAGTTCACCGGGACAGGCCCATGGAAACACCATATATTTT	CASSSPGQAHGNTIYF
many	TRBV20-1	TRBJ2-2	16	TRBD2	TGCAGTGCTAGACCCGCGGGGGGGAATCAGGCCGGGGAGCTGTTTTTT	CSARPAGGNQAGELFF
many	TRBV10-3	TRBJ1-1	13	-	TGTGCCATCAGTGGGACCGTTCAATGGGAAGCTTTCTTT	CAISGTVQWEAFF
-	TRBV7-2	TRBJ2-3	18	-	TGTGCCAGCAGCTTAGTTGGGGGAGGACTGGCGGGGTCAGATACGCAGTATTTT	CASSLVGGGLAGSDTQYF
many	TRBV20-1	TRBJ2-5	14	-	TGCAGTGCTAGACCTCACAGGGGAGGCGAGACCCAGTACTTC	CSARPHRGGETQYF
many	TRBV28	TRBJ2-3	15	-	TGTGCCAGCAGTTTTCAGGACAGAGTGACAGATACGCAGTATTTT	CASSFQDRVTDTQYF
many	TRBV14	TRBJ2-7	15	-	TGTGCCAGCAGCCAGACAGGTCGACAGACCTACGAGCAGTACTTC	CASSQTGRQTYEQYF
many	TRBV9	TRBJ2-1	12	-	TGTGCCAGCAGAGGAAACGGCGATGAGCAGTTCTTC	CASRGNGDEQFF
many	TRBV4-3	TRBJ2-4	14	-	TGCGCCAGCAGCCAAGATCTTGGGAAAAACATTCAGTACTTC	CASSQDLGKNIQYF
many	TRBV27	TRBJ2-7	13	-	TGTGCCAGCAGTTTGGGGGGAGCCCTCGAGCAGTACTTC	CASSLGGALEQYF
many	TRBV6-6	TRBJ1-6	21	TRBD1	TGTGCCAGCAGTTACGAATTTCTACCGAGGGACAGCGGTAAATTAAATTCACCCCTCCACTTT	CASSYEFLPRDSGKLNSPLHF
many	TRBV10-3	TRBJ2-3	19	TRBD2	TGTGCCATCAGTCCGGACCCGGGACTAGCGGTCTCTAGCACAGATACGCAGTATTTT	CAISPDPGLAVSSTDTQYF
many	TRBV5-1	TRBJ1-5	15	-	TGCGCCAGCAGCTTGTTGCCGGGGGTTGAACAGCCCCAGCATTTT	CASSLLPGVEQPQHF
many	TRBV7-9	TRBJ1-3	13	-	TGTGCCAGCAGCTTAGGGAGTGGAAACACCATATATTTT	CASSLGSGNTIYF
many	TRBV5-5	TRBJ2-2	16	-	TGTGCCAGCAGCTTCTCCCAGGGTAGGAACACCGGGGAGCTGTTTTTT	CASSFSQGRNTGELFF
few	TRBV10-1	TRBJ1-6	13	-	TGCGCCAGCAGTGAGTCTGTGGATTCACCCCTCCACTTT	CASSESVDSPLHF
many	TRBV5-6	TRBJ1-2	14	-	TGTGCCAGCAGCTTGGGCAGGGTCGCCTATGGCTACACCTTC	CASSLGRVAYGYTF
many	TRBV7-8	TRBJ2-1	12	-	TGTGCCAGCAGCCCAGGGGTGAATGAGCAGTTCTTC	CASSPGVNEQFF
many	TRBV20-1	TRBJ1-1	14	-	TGCAGTGCTCCCCCCCTTTTGGGGGGCCATGAAGCTTTCTTT	CSAPPLLGGHEAFF
many	TRBV10-3	TRBJ2-6	17	-	TGTGCCATCAGTGAGTGGCAGGCGGTCTCTGGGGCCAACGTCCTGACTTTC	CAISEWQAVSGANVLTF
many	TRBV28	TRBJ2-7	15	-	TGTGCCAGCAGTCTACCCCCGACCAGTTCCTACGAGCAGTACTTC	CASSLPPTSSYEQYF
many	TRBV5-1	TRBJ2-5	13	TRBD1	TGCGCCAGCAGCTCGGGACAGCAAGAGACCCAGTACTTC	CASSSGQQETQYF
many	TRBV7-7	TRBJ2-1	17	TRBD2	TGTGCCAGCAGCTTATCCACCGGGACTAGCCGGTACAATGAGCAGTTCTTC	CASSLSTGTSRYNEQFF
many	TRBV20-1	TRBJ2-7	13	-	TGCAGTGCTTCACAGGGCCCGTTTGGCGAGCAGTACTTC	CSASQGPFGEQYF
many	TRBV20-1	TRBJ2-7	11	TRBD1	TGCAGTGCTCAACAGGGGGACGAGCAGTACTTC	CSAQQGDEQYF
many	TRBV7-2	TRBJ2-5	15	-	TGTGCCAGCAGCTCCCGGCTCACCCGGAGGGAGACCCAGTACTTC	CASSSRLTRRETQYF
-	TRBV20-1	TRBJ2-3	14	-	TGCAGTACCCCCCCCTCAGGAATCCGAGATACGCAGTATTTT	CSTPPSGIRDTQYF
many	TRBV25-1	TRBJ2-5	15	-	TGTGCCAGCAGTGAATTGGCAGGAGAAAAAGAGACCCAGTACTTC	CASSELAGEKETQYF
many	TRBV20-1	TRBJ2-7	15	TRBD2	TGCAGTGCTAGTCCGATAAAGCGGGATGGGTACGAGCAGTACTTC	CSASPIKRDGYEQYF
many	TRBV24-1	TRBJ2-2	16	-	TGTGCCACCAGTGATTTCGGGGCGGGAAGGGCCGGGGAGCTGTTTTTT	CATSDFGAGRAGELFF
many	TRBV20-1	TRBJ1-5	13	-	TGCAGTGCTAACATCAGGGTGAATCAGCCCCAGCATTTT	CSANIRVNQPQHF
medium-sized	TRBV4-3	TRBJ1-1	15	-	TGCGCCAGCAGCCAAGGTTACAGCACGAACACTGAAGCTTTCTTT	CASSQGYSTNTEAFF
-	TRBV3-1	TRBJ2-3	14	-	TGTGCCAGCAGCCGGGGCGGGTGGGGGGATACGCAGTATTTT	CASSRGGWGDTQYF
many	TRBV5-1	TRBJ1-1	17	TRBD1	TGCGCCAGCAGCCCTGGAGGGATGACAGGGGAGAACACTGAAGCTTTCTTT	CASSPGGMTGENTEAFF
many	TRBV9	TRBJ1-1	16	-	TGTGCCAGCAGCCCCCGGGGACGGGGAATGAACACTGAAGCTTTCTTT	CASSPRGRGMNTEAFF
many	TRBV7-2	TRBJ2-3	16	TRBD1	TGTGCCAGCAGCTGGGGCTCAGGGGGCCAGACAGATACGCAGTATTTT	CASSWGSGGQTDTQYF
-	TRBV12-3/TRBV12-4	TRBJ2-3	15	TRBD1	TGTGCCAGCAGTTTAGGGGGACAGGGGACAGATACGCAGTATTTT	CASSLGGQGTDTQYF
many	TRBV15	TRBJ2-6	15	-	TGTGCCACCAGCAGGACGAGCTCTGGGGCCAACGTCCTGACTTTC	CATSRTSSGANVLTF
medium-sized	TRBV10-3	TRBJ2-1	17	TRBD2	TGTGCCATCAGTGAGTCCGCACTAGCGGGGGAACACAATGAGCAGTTCTTC	CAISESALAGEHNEQFF
many	TRBV9	TRBJ2-2	15	TRBD2	TGTGCCAGCAGCCCCTCGGGGGGGCAGAGCGGGGAGCTGTTTTTT	CASSPSGGQSGELFF
many	TRBV24-1	TRBJ2-3	16	TRBD1	TGTGCCACCAGTGTTGGGGGACAGGGGTATTCAGATACGCAGTATTTT	CATSVGGQGYSDTQYF
many	TRBV6-6	TRBJ1-6	15	TRBD1	TGTGCCAGCAGATCCTACAGGGGATGGGATTCACCCCTCCACTTT	CASRSYRGWDSPLHF
many	TRBV20-1	TRBJ1-5	17	TRBD1	TGCAGTGCTAGAGCCGACAGGGGGTCCGACGACAATCAGCCCCAGCATTTT	CSARADRGSDDNQPQHF
many	TRBV18	TRBJ2-7	13	-	TGTGCCAGCGGAGGCAGAGGATCCTACGAGCAGTACTTC	CASGGRGSYEQYF